The clone carrying this T cell receptor (beta chain) was counted ten times or more. The entry originates in a study of neurological immune-mediated disorders. From the 5' RACE reads, TCRdb called clonotypes with MiXCR, one entry per CDR3 protein. This sample has around 31,000 distinct CDR3 sequences, with under 5% found just once. In germline, CDR1 is SGHRS, CDR2 YFSETQ. CDR3 length: 16 amino acids. The V gene end was trimmed by 2 bases and the J gene end by 3 bases; junction bases not matched to a gene: 6. Sequencing was performed on CD4+ T cells from blood. The receptor was derived from a woman in her thirties or forties in good health. J is TRBJ2-2 and V is TRBV5-1; 8 nucleotides align to TRBD1. CDR3 loop: CASSLGQGLDTGELFF. CDR3 sequence (DNA): TGCGCCAGCAGCTTAGGACAGGGATTGGACACCGGGGAGCTGTTTTTT.